Listed below are T cell receptor beta chains from one sample, sequenced in a study of cytomegalovirus exposure and HLA in healthy donors. Measured with immunoSEQ multiplex PCR; TCRdb has only the in-frame clones, and not every one. The top ten hold less than 9.5% of the sample, which has more than 150,000 clones, around 75% seen once. Sequencing input: PBMCs. The receptors stem from a woman in her thirties or forties in good health and CMV-seropositive. The CDR3 runs from the conserved cysteine through the conserved F or W. The D gene is left open where the match is weak. Clone sizes are given selectively: once, few, many, or a class where the clone is expanded.

CASSLEGRLAGGELFF | TGTGCCAGCAGCTTAGAAGGTCGGCTAGCGGGCGGGGAGCTGTTTTTT | . | TRBD2 | TRBJ2-2 | TRBV11-3
CASSLGLPGQTTAGELFF | TGTGCCAGCAGCTTGGGCCTCCCGGGACAGACTACCGCCGGGGAGCTGTTTTTT | . | TRBD1 | TRBJ2-2 | TRBV11-3
CARSPSGTTNPTNEKLFF | TGTGCCAGAAGCCCCTCCGGGACAACGAATCCCACTAATGAAAAACTGTTTTTT | . | . | TRBJ1-4 | TRBV5-3
CASSPGQDYEQYF | TGTGCCAGCAGTCCGGGACAAGACTACGAGCAGTACTTC | . | . | TRBJ2-7 | TRBV27
CASSRRGEQALGYTF | TGTGCCAGCAGCAGGAGGGGCGAACAGGCACTTGGCTACACCTTC | . | . | TRBJ1-2 | TRBV2
CASRRLAGGNTGELFF | TGCGCCAGCAGAAGACTAGCGGGAGGGAACACCGGGGAGCTGTTTTTT | . | TRBD2 | TRBJ2-2 | TRBV5-1
CASSPLPSGSSSTDTQYF | TGTGCCAGCTCACCACTGCCTAGCGGGTCTTCTAGCACAGATACGCAGTATTTT | . | TRBD2 | TRBJ2-3 | TRBV18
CASSQETSGRGNEQFF | TGTGCCAGCAGCCAAGAGACTAGCGGGAGGGGCAATGAGCAGTTCTTC | . | TRBD2 | TRBJ2-1 | TRBV4-2
CASSELGGEAFF | TGTGCCAGCAGTGAATTGGGGGGAGAAGCTTTCTTT | . | . | TRBJ1-1 | TRBV6-1
CASSVETGAFYEQYF | TGTGCCAGCAGCGTAGAGACAGGGGCGTTCTACGAGCAGTACTTC | . | TRBD1 | TRBJ2-7 | TRBV9
CASSFRGGEGTEAFF | TGTGCCAGCAGCTTTAGGGGTGGAGAAGGCACTGAAGCTTTCTTT | . | . | TRBJ1-1 | TRBV5-5
CASRFHPLRTLTSASTDTQYF | TGTGCCAGCAGATTTCACCCACTGAGGACACTTACATCAGCTAGCACAGATACGCAGTATTTT | medium-sized | . | TRBJ2-3 | TRBV28
CASSRGGAGGNEQFF | TGTGCCAGCAGTAGAGGGGGAGCGGGAGGCAATGAGCAGTTCTTC | . | TRBD2 | TRBJ2-1 | TRBV28
CATKAGDLTDTQYF | TGTGCCACCAAGGCGGGAGACCTCACAGATACGCAGTATTTT | once | TRBD2 | TRBJ2-3 | TRBV15
CASRNPGTDTQYF | TGTGCCAGCAGAAACCCGGGCACAGATACGCAGTATTTT | . | . | TRBJ2-3 | TRBV6-5
CATTSGRTGDNEQFF | TGTGCCACCACTAGCGGGAGGACGGGCGACAATGAGCAGTTCTTC | . | TRBD2 | TRBJ2-1 | TRBV15
CASSYEGSYNEQFF | TGTGCCAGCAGTTATGAGGGCTCCTACAATGAGCAGTTCTTC | few | . | TRBJ2-1 | TRBV27
CASSQDLRGEQFF | TGTGCCAGCAGCCAAGATCTTCGGGGAGAGCAGTTCTTC | few | . | TRBJ2-1 | TRBV4-2
CASSLGDRGSSFF | TGTGCCAGCAGCTTGGGTGACAGGGGATCATCTTTCTTT | . | TRBD1 | TRBJ1-1 | TRBV11-2
CASSVQYSNQPQHF | TGTGCCAGCAGTGTCCAGTATAGCAATCAGCCCCAGCATTTT | . | . | TRBJ1-5 | TRBV2
CASSPPWSSYEQYF | TGTGCCAGCAGCCCTCCATGGAGCTCCTACGAGCAGTACTTC | . | . | TRBJ2-7 | TRBV7-6
CASSYNDREAFF | TGTGCCAGCAGCTATAACGACAGGGAAGCTTTCTTT | few | . | TRBJ1-1 | TRBV5-6
CASSDMYEQYF | TGTGCCAGCAGTGACATGTACGAGCAGTACTTC | . | . | TRBJ2-7 | TRBV28
CASSLFWTGDVLGTYEQYF | TGTGCCAGCAGTTTATTTTGGACAGGGGATGTCTTGGGTACCTACGAGCAGTACTTC | few | TRBD1 | TRBJ2-7 | TRBV27
CAIGFAGDNQPQHF | TGTGCCATCGGCTTTGCAGGGGACAATCAGCCCCAGCATTTT | few | . | TRBJ1-5 | TRBV10-3
CASSLPGLTDTQYF | TGTGCCAGTAGTCTTCCGGGACTCACAGATACGCAGTATTTT | . | . | TRBJ2-3 | TRBV19
CASSSPFSGRGEQFF | TGTGCCAGCAGTTCCCCATTTAGCGGGAGAGGCGAGCAGTTCTTC | . | TRBD2 | TRBJ2-1 | TRBV6-5
CASSRPGQGAGELFF | TGTGCCAGCAGCCGACCGGGACAGGGGGCCGGGGAGCTGTTTTTT | . | TRBD1 | TRBJ2-2 | TRBV11-3
CASLGPSGRDNEQFF | TGCGCCAGCCTCGGGCCTAGCGGGAGGGACAATGAGCAGTTCTTC | . | TRBD2 | TRBJ2-1 | TRBV10-1
CASSTRPAGELFF | TGTGCCAGTAGTACCCGCCCGGCCGGGGAGCTGTTTTTT | . | . | TRBJ2-2 | TRBV19
CAISAKLAGVGDTQYF | TGTGCCATCAGTGCCAAACTAGCGGGAGTTGGAGATACGCAGTATTTT | . | TRBD2 | TRBJ2-3 | TRBV10-3
CASSPRGAGQPNEQYF | TGTGCCAGCTCACCACGGGGGGCGGGACAGCCTAACGAGCAGTACTTC | . | . | TRBJ2-7 | TRBV18
CASSAPPPGQGENEQYF | TGTGCCAGCAGTGCCCCTCCCCCGGGACAGGGGGAAAACGAGCAGTACTTC | few | TRBD1 | TRBJ2-7 | TRBV25-1
CASSLLGGTEAFF | TGTGCCAGCAGCTTACTAGGTGGCACTGAAGCTTTCTTT | few | . | TRBJ1-1 | TRBV5-6
CASTLGSGSPTGELFF | TGTGCCAGTACGTTGGGAAGCGGGAGTCCCACCGGGGAGCTGTTTTTT | once | TRBD2 | TRBJ2-2 | TRBV19
CSVSSTGGSEKLFF | TGCAGCGTGTCTTCGACAGGGGGCAGTGAAAAACTGTTTTTT | once | TRBD1 | TRBJ1-4 | TRBV29-1
CASSLSAGGNQPQHF | TGTGCCAGCAGCCTCTCGGCAGGAGGGAATCAGCCCCAGCATTTT | . | . | TRBJ1-5 | TRBV11-2
CASSPGQGSSPLHF | TGTGCCAGCAGTCCCGGACAGGGGAGTTCACCCCTCCACTTT | once | TRBD1 | TRBJ1-6 | TRBV14
CASSHLTGGAEAFF | TGCGCCAGCAGTCACCTAACGGGCGGGGCTGAAGCTTTCTTT | once | . | TRBJ1-1 | TRBV4-1
CASSWGLAGVGGEQFF | TGTGCCAGCAGTTGGGGTCTAGCGGGAGTAGGGGGTGAGCAGTTCTTC | . | TRBD2 | TRBJ2-1 | TRBV6-6
CASSFRLAGTPKYNEQFF | TGTGCCAGCAGCTTTCGACTAGCGGGGACTCCAAAATACAATGAGCAGTTCTTC | . | TRBD2 | TRBJ2-1 | TRBV7-2
CASKRTGSNTEAFF | TGTGCCAGCAAGCGAACAGGGTCGAACACTGAAGCTTTCTTT | . | . | TRBJ1-1 | TRBV27
CASSLGQGGGQPQHF | TGTGCCAGCAGCTTGGGACAGGGGGGAGGCCAGCCCCAGCATTTT | . | TRBD1 | TRBJ1-5 | TRBV5-8
CASSYRGHTEAFF | TGTGCCAGCAGTTACAGGGGGCATACTGAAGCTTTCTTT | . | TRBD1 | TRBJ1-1 | TRBV28
CASSLGAAYGYTF | TGTGCCAGCAGCTTAGGGGCAGCCTATGGCTACACCTTC | . | . | TRBJ1-2 | TRBV11-2
CASSLGQVAVLAYEQYF | TGTGCCAGCAGCCTGGGGCAGGTAGCGGTCCTCGCCTACGAGCAGTACTTC | . | . | TRBJ2-7 | TRBV11-2
CASSPDSAVNTEAFF | TGTGCCAGCAGCCCAGACAGCGCCGTGAACACTGAAGCTTTCTTT | . | . | TRBJ1-1 | TRBV7-2
CASSPQGVNTEAFF | TGTGCCAGCAGCCCCCAAGGAGTGAACACTGAAGCTTTCTTT | . | . | TRBJ1-1 | TRBV6-5
CASSEIVEGWNEQFF | TGTGCCAGCAGTGAAATAGTGGAGGGTTGGAATGAGCAGTTCTTC | few | . | TRBJ2-1 | TRBV6-1
CASSNTGSGEQFF | TGTGCCAGTAGTAACACGGGGTCGGGTGAGCAGTTCTTC | once | . | TRBJ2-1 | TRBV19
CASSQDRWMRGQDSPLHF | TGCGCCAGCAGCCAAGACCGCTGGATGAGGGGGCAGGATTCACCCCTCCACTTT | . | TRBD1 | TRBJ1-6 | TRBV4-3
CASSQVARVRETQYF | TGCGCCAGCAGCCAGGTGGCCCGGGTTCGAGAGACCCAGTACTTC | . | . | TRBJ2-5 | TRBV4-1
CASIEGHGTYEQYF | TGTGCCAGCATAGAGGGACACGGGACCTACGAGCAGTACTTC | . | . | TRBJ2-7 | TRBV2
CASSIPPDSREAFF | TGTGCCAGTAGTATCCCCCCGGACAGTCGAGAAGCTTTCTTT | . | . | TRBJ1-1 | TRBV19
CASSTTGMNTEAFF | TGTGCCAGCAGCACCACAGGGATGAACACTGAAGCTTTCTTT | . | . | TRBJ1-1 | TRBV27